This T cell receptor (beta chain) was sequenced for a study of blood T cell repertoires in COVID-19. Study at large: Sources were T cells, B-cell-depleted T cells, or PBMCs; the material itself was cDNA or gDNA.

The germline V gene has CDR1 MGHRA and CDR2 YSYEKL. V gave up 3 bases and J gave up 3 bases, with 11 bases separating them. This CDR3 has 15 residues. This table comes from immunoSEQ multiplex PCR, and its TCRdb copy is limited to in-frame clones, with some not included. The sample carries roughly 300,000 clones, around four fifths recorded once. The TCR sequence derives from a woman aged 45 to 65 with acute or convalescent COVID-19. This chain links TRBV4-1 with TRBJ2-2, with D possibly TRBD2 on 6 matching bases. Sequenced input: peripheral blood. The CDR3 DNA reads TGCGCCAGCAGCCAGTCCGGGGGACACACCGGGGAGCTGTTTTTT. Its protein product is CASSQSGGHTGELFF.